This entry describes one TCR beta chain. Its antigen remains unidentified. The CDR3 has 15 amino acids. Deletions cut 4 bases from V and 2 bases from J, with 15 bases between. CDR1 and CDR2 (germline): SGHVS, FNYEAQ. The entry originates in a study of T cell clonotyping in hematopoietic cell transplantation. Notes on the study in general: Pathologically expanded recipient clonotypes increased progressively from day 30 to day 180 as diversity fell. At the given depth, recipient repertoires were over 95% de novo clonotypes. Without cell sorting, CD4 versus CD8 contributions remain unresolved. Graft donor and pretransplant recipient Inverse Simpson Index values predicted broader posttransplant TCR diversity.

Assay: immunoSEQ multiplex PCR; the TCRdb copy retains only in-frame clones and omits some. Of 10,000 to 15,000 clones listed, 80% to 95% were seen once; the top ten hold approximately 1.1%. The source material was peripheral blood mononuclear cells. The clonotype was recovered from a man younger than 45 in good health. Some clones in this sample may be carry-over from other donors' samples. This chain uses TRBV7-6 with TRBJ2-7; D remains unclear. CDR3 amino acids: CASSSRPTMPYEQYF. DNA for the CDR3: TGTGCCAGCAGCTCAAGACCCACTATGCCCTACGAGCAGTACTTC. Supplemented by reference TRBV7-6 and TRBJ2-7, the full variable domain reads GAGVSQSPRYKVTKRGQDVALRCDPISGHVSLYWYRQALGQGPEFLTYFNYEAQQDKSGLPNDRFSAERPEGSISTLTIQRTEQRDSAMYRCASSSRPTMPYEQYFGPGTRLTVT.